The subject of this entry is one T cell receptor (beta chain). This entry belongs to a study of T-cell memory formation after mild COVID-19. Germline V CDR1 and CDR2: MNHEY, SVGAGI. The CDR3 covers 17 residues. V was clipped by 5 bases and J by 0 bases; unmatched bases: 3. TCRdb re-derived calls from the 5' RACE reads in MiXCR, one entry per CDR3 protein. The data contain 250,000 or so distinct CDR3 sequences, approximately 9% of them singletons. Sequenced material: PBMCs or a T cell subset sorted from them (not recorded which). This TCR came from a man between 18 and 35 years old who had mild COVID-19 (a few samples of this study predate the infection). Cell type and time point are not known. This sequence joins TRBV6-5 and TRBJ2-3, with 15 positions matching TRBD2. The CDR3 loop reads CASSKGLAGGSTDTQYF. Here the CDR3 DNA reads TGTGCCAGCAGTAAGGGACTAGCGGGGGGAAGCACAGATACGCAGTATTTT.